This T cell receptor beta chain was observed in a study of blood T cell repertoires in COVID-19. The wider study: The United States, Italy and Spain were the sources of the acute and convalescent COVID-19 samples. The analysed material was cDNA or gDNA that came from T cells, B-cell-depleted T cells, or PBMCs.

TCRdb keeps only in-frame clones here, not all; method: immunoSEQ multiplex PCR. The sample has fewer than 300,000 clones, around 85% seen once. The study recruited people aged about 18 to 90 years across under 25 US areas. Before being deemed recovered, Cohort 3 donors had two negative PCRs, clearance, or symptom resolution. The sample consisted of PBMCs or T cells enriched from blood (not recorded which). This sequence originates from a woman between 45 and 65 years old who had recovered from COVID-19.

The DNA of the CDR3 is TGTGCCACCAGTGCAATAGGACAGGGGGCGCCCGGGGAGCTGTTTTTT. Translated, it gives CATSAIGQGAPGELFF. The chain has TRBV24-1 and TRBJ2-2, with 11 bases identical to TRBD1. The germline V gene encodes CDR1 KGHDR and CDR2 SFDVKD. The V segment lost 5 bases and the J segment 6 bases; nucleotides outside the gene matches: 7. The CDR3 consists of 16 residues.